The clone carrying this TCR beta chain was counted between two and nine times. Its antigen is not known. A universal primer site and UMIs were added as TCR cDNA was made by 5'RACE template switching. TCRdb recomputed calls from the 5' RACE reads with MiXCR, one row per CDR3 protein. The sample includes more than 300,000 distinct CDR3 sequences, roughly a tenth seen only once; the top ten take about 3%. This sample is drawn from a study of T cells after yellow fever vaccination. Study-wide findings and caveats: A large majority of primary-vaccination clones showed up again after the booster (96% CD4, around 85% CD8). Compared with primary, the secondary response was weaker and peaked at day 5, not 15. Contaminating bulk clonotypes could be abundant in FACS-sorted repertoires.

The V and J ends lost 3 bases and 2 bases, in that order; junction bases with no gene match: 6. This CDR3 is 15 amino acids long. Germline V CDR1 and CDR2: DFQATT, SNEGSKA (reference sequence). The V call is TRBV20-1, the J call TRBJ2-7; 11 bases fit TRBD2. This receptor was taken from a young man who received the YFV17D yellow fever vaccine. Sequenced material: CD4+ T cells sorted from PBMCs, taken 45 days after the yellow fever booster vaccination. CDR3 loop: CSARIRSGGAYEQYF. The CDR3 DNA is TGCAGTGCTAGGATACGTAGCGGGGGGGCCTACGAGCAGTACTTC.